This record concerns one T cell receptor beta chain sequence. Its antigen is not identified. Assay: immunoSEQ multiplex PCR; the TCRdb copy retains only in-frame clones and omits some. This sample carries more than 100,000 clones, approximately 80% of them seen once, and the ten largest clones take about an eighth. The data stem from a study of glioma-infiltrating T cells after dendritic cell vaccination. Study-level information: Dendritic cell vaccination trial patients had either newly diagnosed or recurrent glioblastoma. At biweekly intervals, patients got three intradermal dendritic cell vaccine injections. Study-wide findings and caveats: Few patients contributed both blood and tumor specimens. Patients with more pretreatment TILs had longer time to progression and survival.

The CDR3 length is 15 residues. Trimming removed 6 bases from V and 0 bases from J; junction bases left unmatched: 7. In germline, CDR1 is SNHLY, CDR2 FYNNEI. This receptor was obtained from a human donor with glioblastoma. Sequences were derived from blood, sampled before dendritic cell vaccination. The chain uses TRBV2 and TRBJ1-2; the match to TRBD1 covers 7 bases. The CDR3 here is CASSPGTVTNYGYTF. CDR3 coding DNA: TGTGCCAGCAGCCCCGGGACAGTAACTAACTATGGCTACACCTTC.